The rows below give T cell receptor beta chains drawn from one sample of a study of cytomegalovirus exposure and HLA in healthy donors. Sequenced by immunoSEQ multiplex PCR; TCRdb stores in-frame clones only, minus some. Seen in this sample are 95,000 to 110,000 clones; the ten most common clones hold about 3.2%. The material sequenced was PBMCs. The source of these receptors is a man between 35 and 55 years old in good health and CMV-seronegative. The CDR3 runs from the conserved cysteine through the conserved F or W. The order of the fields is J gene, V gene, D gene, CDR3 protein, CDR3 DNA. D genes are given only for firm matches.

j_call: TRBJ1-5; v_call: TRBV10-2; d_call: TRBD1; cdr3_aa: CASMRDRGREQPQHF; cdr3_nt: TGCGCCAGCATGAGGGACAGGGGGCGCGAACAGCCCCAGCATTTT
j_call: TRBJ1-2; v_call: TRBV7-9; d_call: NA; cdr3_aa: CASSLVVSWQELYGYTF; cdr3_nt: TGTGCCAGCAGCTTAGTGGTCTCCTGGCAGGAACTCTATGGCTACACCTTC
j_call: TRBJ2-6; v_call: TRBV28; d_call: NA; cdr3_aa: CASGGSGRTSGANVLTF; cdr3_nt: TGTGCCAGTGGGGGGAGCGGGCGTACCTCTGGGGCCAACGTCCTGACTTTC
j_call: TRBJ2-1; v_call: TRBV29-1; d_call: NA; cdr3_aa: CSVGGRGTYNEQFF; cdr3_nt: TGCAGCGTTGGGGGCAGGGGCACCTACAATGAGCAGTTCTTC
j_call: TRBJ1-6; v_call: TRBV5-1; d_call: NA; cdr3_aa: CASSLDGLSNSPLHF; cdr3_nt: TGCGCCAGCAGCTTAGATGGTCTAAGCAATTCACCCCTCCACTTT
j_call: TRBJ1-1; v_call: TRBV6-5; d_call: NA; cdr3_aa: CASSYSRGGNTEAFF; cdr3_nt: TGTGCCAGCAGTTACTCGAGAGGGGGGAACACTGAAGCTTTCTTT
j_call: TRBJ2-3; v_call: TRBV19; d_call: NA; cdr3_aa: CAIRGGSTDTQYF; cdr3_nt: TGTGCCATCAGAGGAGGCAGCACAGATACGCAGTATTTT
j_call: TRBJ2-4; v_call: TRBV7-2; d_call: TRBD1; cdr3_aa: CASSARDRSQRLAKNIQYF; cdr3_nt: TGTGCCAGCAGCGCCCGGGACAGGTCACAGCGTCTAGCCAAAAACATTCAGTACTTC
j_call: TRBJ2-5; v_call: TRBV19; d_call: NA; cdr3_aa: CASSDSGPIETQYF; cdr3_nt: TGTGCCAGTAGTGATAGCGGCCCAATCGAGACCCAGTACTTC
j_call: TRBJ1-1; v_call: TRBV29-1; d_call: TRBD1; cdr3_aa: CSVVTGTGVTEAFF; cdr3_nt: TGCAGCGTTGTGACCGGGACAGGGGTGACTGAAGCTTTCTTT
j_call: TRBJ1-2; v_call: TRBV6-5; d_call: NA; cdr3_aa: CASSRLPGSNYGYTF; cdr3_nt: TGTGCCAGCAGCCGTCTACCAGGGTCTAACTATGGCTACACCTTC
j_call: TRBJ2-5; v_call: TRBV2; d_call: NA; cdr3_aa: CASNKDLGETQYF; cdr3_nt: TGTGCCAGCAACAAGGACTTGGGGGAGACCCAGTACTTC
j_call: TRBJ2-1; v_call: TRBV11-3; d_call: TRBD2; cdr3_aa: CASSLYSGDGYNEQFF; cdr3_nt: TGTGCCAGCAGCTTATATAGCGGGGACGGCTACAATGAGCAGTTCTTC
j_call: TRBJ2-3; v_call: TRBV5-1; d_call: NA; cdr3_aa: CASSLGAQGTDTQYF; cdr3_nt: TGCGCCAGCAGCTTGGGGGCTCAGGGCACAGATACGCAGTATTTT
j_call: TRBJ1-2; v_call: TRBV10-3; d_call: NA; cdr3_aa: CAISETGQAYGYTF; cdr3_nt: TGTGCCATCAGTGAGACGGGACAAGCCTATGGCTACACCTTC
j_call: TRBJ2-7; v_call: TRBV7-2; d_call: TRBD2; cdr3_aa: CASSREALYEQYF; cdr3_nt: TGTGCCAGCAGCCGGGAGGCGCTCTACGAGCAGTACTTC
j_call: TRBJ2-5; v_call: TRBV4-3; d_call: NA; cdr3_aa: CASSQDPVSRTQYF; cdr3_nt: TGCGCCAGCAGCCAAGATCCGGTCTCGCGGACCCAGTACTTC
j_call: TRBJ2-1; v_call: TRBV5-1; d_call: TRBD2; cdr3_aa: CASSLGFNGRGDNEQFF; cdr3_nt: TGCGCCAGCAGCTTGGGGTTTAACGGGAGGGGAGACAATGAGCAGTTCTTC
j_call: TRBJ2-3; v_call: TRBV6-1; d_call: TRBD2; cdr3_aa: CASKGLAGTDTQYF; cdr3_nt: TGTGCCAGCAAGGGACTAGCGGGGACAGATACGCAGTATTTT
j_call: TRBJ1-5; v_call: TRBV6-1; d_call: NA; cdr3_aa: CASSAGGSSYQPQHF; cdr3_nt: TGTGCCAGCAGTGCCGGGGGGAGTTCATATCAGCCCCAGCATTTT
j_call: TRBJ2-7; v_call: TRBV7-9; d_call: NA; cdr3_aa: CASMDFFEEQYF; cdr3_nt: TGTGCCAGCATGGACTTTTTTGAAGAGCAGTACTTC
j_call: TRBJ2-7; v_call: TRBV9; d_call: NA; cdr3_aa: CASSVAAQPSSYEQYF; cdr3_nt: TGTGCCAGCAGCGTAGCTGCCCAGCCTAGCTCCTACGAGCAGTACTTC
j_call: TRBJ2-1; v_call: TRBV30; d_call: NA; cdr3_aa: CAWSPPGLARYEQFF; cdr3_nt: TGTGCCTGGAGTCCCCCGGGACTTGCCAGGTATGAGCAGTTCTTC
j_call: TRBJ1-4; v_call: TRBV27; d_call: NA; cdr3_aa: CASSLGAATNEKLFF; cdr3_nt: TGTGCCAGCAGTTTAGGAGCAGCAACTAATGAAAAACTGTTTTTT
j_call: TRBJ2-7; v_call: TRBV6-5; d_call: NA; cdr3_aa: CASEGTPSYEQYF; cdr3_nt: TGTGCCAGCGAGGGGACACCTTCCTACGAGCAGTACTTC
j_call: TRBJ1-4; v_call: TRBV28; d_call: NA; cdr3_aa: CASSSGGTTNEKLFF; cdr3_nt: TGTGCCAGCTCCAGTGGGGGCACAACTAATGAAAAACTGTTTTTT
j_call: TRBJ1-1; v_call: TRBV2; d_call: NA; cdr3_aa: CASRTSTVNTEAFF; cdr3_nt: TGTGCCAGCAGGACCTCAACAGTGAACACTGAAGCTTTCTTT
j_call: TRBJ1-2; v_call: TRBV28; d_call: TRBD1; cdr3_aa: CASSTQGFGYTF; cdr3_nt: TGTGCCAGCAGTACACAGGGGTTCGGCTACACCTTC
j_call: TRBJ2-3; v_call: TRBV11-2; d_call: NA; cdr3_aa: CASSLGPRLGTQYF; cdr3_nt: TGTGCCAGCAGCTTGGGCCCTCGGTTAGGCACGCAGTATTTT
j_call: TRBJ1-1; v_call: TRBV10-1; d_call: NA; cdr3_aa: CASSEAPNTEAFF; cdr3_nt: TGCGCCAGCAGTGAAGCTCCGAACACTGAAGCTTTCTTT
j_call: TRBJ2-7; v_call: TRBV11-2; d_call: NA; cdr3_aa: CANSFNSKPYEQYF; cdr3_nt: TGTGCCAACAGCTTTAATAGCAAGCCCTACGAGCAGTACTTC
j_call: TRBJ2-6; v_call: TRBV7-2; d_call: NA; cdr3_aa: CASSQHDTIPYSGANVLTF; cdr3_nt: TGTGCCAGCAGCCAACACGACACAATACCTTACTCTGGGGCCAACGTCCTGACTTTC